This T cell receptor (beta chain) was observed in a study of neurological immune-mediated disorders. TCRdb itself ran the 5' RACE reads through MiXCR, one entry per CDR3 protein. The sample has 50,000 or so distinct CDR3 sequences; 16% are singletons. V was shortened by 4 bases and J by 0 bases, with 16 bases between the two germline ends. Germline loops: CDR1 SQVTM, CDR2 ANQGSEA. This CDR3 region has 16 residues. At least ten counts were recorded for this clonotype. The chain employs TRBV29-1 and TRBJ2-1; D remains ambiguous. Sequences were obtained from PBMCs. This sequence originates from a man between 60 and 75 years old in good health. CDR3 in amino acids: CSVVGTQMNSYNEQFF. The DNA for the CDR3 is TGCAGCGTTGTGGGCACACAGATGAACTCCTACAATGAGCAGTTCTTC.